Following are 5 T cell receptor beta chains from one sample sequenced in a study of blood T cells in healthy people across ages. The authors ran a second PCR of roughly 6 to 12 cycles using a sample-barcoded 5' primer and a J-beta primer mix. TCRdb recomputed calls from the 5' RACE reads with MiXCR, one row per CDR3 protein. The table records approximately 700,000 distinct CDR3 sequences, 32% of them present only once. Sequencing was done on a sample of blood. These receptors originate from an elderly woman in good health.

In its sample, this clonotype was seen once. The chain joins TRBV4-1 to TRBJ2-3; perhaps TRBD2 as D (6 bases). Trimming stripped 0 bases from V and 0 bases from J, with 16 bases between. This CDR3 contains 18 residues. CDR1 is MGHRA and CDR2 is YSYEKL in the germline V gene. Written as DNA, the CDR3 is TGCGCCAGCAGCCAAGATCCCATTAACGGGGGTAGCACAGATACGCAGTATTTT. It yields the protein CASSQDPINGGSTDTQYF.

Ten or more counts support this clonotype. This clone may be a read error of a much larger clone one base away. The chain employs TRBV20-1 and TRBJ2-1; TRBD2 matches at 11 bases. The CDR3 has 14 amino acids. The ends lost 5 bases at V and 6 bases at J; junction bases unmatched: 6. Germline V gene sequence: CDR1 DFQATT, CDR2 SNEGSKA (reference sequence). In DNA form, the CDR3 reads TGCAGTGCTCGGAGTACTAGCGGGGGCAATGAGCAGTTCTTC. This codes for CSARSTSGGNEQFF.

This clonotype has a handful of counts. The chain combines TRBV12-3 or TRBV12-4 with TRBJ1-1, with D possibly being TRBD1 (5 bases). The CDR3 sequence is 15 residues long. V shed 6 bases and J shed 6 bases, with 20 bases lying between them. For the CDR3, the DNA is TGTGCCAGCAGCGCCCGAGGGGTGGGGCTCCCTGAAGCTTTCTTT. This encodes CASSARGVGLPEAFF.

In regard to this clonotype: This may stem from a read error, because a much larger clone lies one nucleotide away. Lacking the conserved final phenylalanine or tryptophan, this CDR3 likely reflects a read error. The chain combines TRBV5-1 with TRBJ1-1, with TRBD1 matching 7 bases. This CDR3 comprises 14 residues. With 2 bases clipped from V and 4 bases from J, the junction kept 5 bases outside the gene matches. CDR1 and CDR2 from the germline V gene are SGHRS and YFSETQ. CDR3 coding DNA: TGCGCCAGCAGCTTACCCGACAGGGTCACTGAAGCTTTCTTG. Its translation: CASSLPDRVTEAFL.

This clonotype was recorded at least ten times. The chain uses TRBV20-1 and TRBJ1-4, with a possible D match to TRBD1 (5 bases). The V end lost 4 bases, the J end lost 4 bases, and 13 bases lay between the germline ends. The CDR3 spans 14 residues. Germline assignment: CDR1 DFQATT and CDR2 SNEGSKA (reference sequence). The chain's CDR3 is CSATPAGVNEKLFF. The CDR3, as DNA: TGCAGTGCTACCCCGGCGGGGGTTAATGAAAAACTGTTTTTT.